This T cell receptor (beta chain) was sequenced for a study of response to subunit inactivated influenza vaccine. On this clonotype itself: Its antigen is undetermined.

With 2 bases clipped from V and 4 bases from J, the junction kept 5 bases outside the gene matches. The germline gives CDR1 LGHNA, CDR2 YNFKEQ. There are 15 residues in the CDR3. General study results and limits: It was the authors' suggestion that each seasonal influenza vaccination recruits few new T cells.

From the RT-PCR reads, TCRdb called clonotypes with MiXCR, one entry per CDR3 protein. The repertoire holds approximately 490,000 distinct CDR3 sequences, with approximately 7.3% as singletons. This receptor was obtained from a man in his fifties or sixties who received an inactivated influenza vaccine. The rearrangement links TRBV4-2 to TRBJ2-3; TRBD2 agrees at 8 bases. The sample was PBMCs from blood, taken roughly 24 months after vaccination. CDR3 DNA sequence: TGTGCCAGCAGCCAACTAGCGGGCCGCCCAGATACGCAGTATTTT. Amino acid sequence: CASSQLAGRPDTQYF.